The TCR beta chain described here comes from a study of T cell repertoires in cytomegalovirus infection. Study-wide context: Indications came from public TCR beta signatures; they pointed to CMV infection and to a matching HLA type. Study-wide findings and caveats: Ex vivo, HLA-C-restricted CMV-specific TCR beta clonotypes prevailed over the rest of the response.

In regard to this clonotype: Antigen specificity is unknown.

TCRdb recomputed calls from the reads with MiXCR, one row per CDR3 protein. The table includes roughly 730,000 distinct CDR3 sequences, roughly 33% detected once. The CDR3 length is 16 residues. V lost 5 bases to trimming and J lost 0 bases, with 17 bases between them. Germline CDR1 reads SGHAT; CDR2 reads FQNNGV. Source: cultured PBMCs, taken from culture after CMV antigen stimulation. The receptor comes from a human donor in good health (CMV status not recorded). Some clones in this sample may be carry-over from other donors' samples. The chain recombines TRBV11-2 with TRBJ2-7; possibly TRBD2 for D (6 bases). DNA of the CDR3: TGTGCCAGCAGCACCACCCGGGACTTATACTCCTACGAGCAGTACTTC. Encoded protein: CASSTTRDLYSYEQYF.